This TCR beta chain was documented in a study of beta chain features in type 1 diabetes. A word on this clone: Its specificity is unknown.

Isolated RNA was reverse transcribed in full, so expressed TCRB transcripts were sequenced. Clones were read by immunoSEQ multiplex PCR, and TCRdb kept only the in-frame ones, dropping some. The sample holds some 700,000 clones; around an eighth are singletons and the top ten take approximately 0.022%. Germline-derived CDR1 and CDR2 are GTSNPN and SVGIG (reference sequence). Trimming left V 1 base short and J 8 bases short, with 9 bases between. This CDR3 comprises 12 residues. Sorting based on CD45RO/CCR7/CD25/CD127/CD95/CD27 separated CD4+ naive, central memory, regulatory and stem cell-like memory cells. Notes on the study in general: It was not settled here whether HLA type affects TCRB rearrangement. PCR might show a preference for shorter templates, equally across patients and controls. Shortening that was moderate but significant affected the TCRB CDR3s of Type 1 diabetes patients in all four CD4+ subsets.

The specimen was naive CD4+ T cells from blood. The chain combines TRBV30 with TRBJ1-5; D uncertain. The receptor was derived from a man aged 18-30 years with type 1 diabetes. CDR3 region: CAWSEISKPQHF. In DNA, the CDR3 is TGTGCCTGGAGTGAGATCTCGAAGCCCCAGCATTTT.